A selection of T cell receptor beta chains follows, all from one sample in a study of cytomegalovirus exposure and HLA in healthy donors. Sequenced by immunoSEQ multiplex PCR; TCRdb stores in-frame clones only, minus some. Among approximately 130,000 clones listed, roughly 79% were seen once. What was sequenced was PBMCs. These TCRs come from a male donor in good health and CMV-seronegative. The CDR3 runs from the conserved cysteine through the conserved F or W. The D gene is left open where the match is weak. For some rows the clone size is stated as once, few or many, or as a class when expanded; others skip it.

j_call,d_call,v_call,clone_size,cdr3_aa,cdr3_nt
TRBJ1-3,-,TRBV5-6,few,CASSLVTSSGNTIYF,TGTGCCAGCAGCTTGGTAACTAGCTCTGGAAACACCATATATTTT
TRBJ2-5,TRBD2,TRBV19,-,CASSPSGVETQYF,TGTGCCAGTAGTCCAAGCGGGGTCGAGACCCAGTACTTC
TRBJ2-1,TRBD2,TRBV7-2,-,CASSVSGISYNEQFF,TGTGCCAGCAGCGTCAGCGGGATCTCCTACAATGAGCAGTTCTTC
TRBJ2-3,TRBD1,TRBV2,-,CASSRQGAETDTQYF,TGTGCCAGCAGTCGACAGGGGGCAGAGACAGATACGCAGTATTTT
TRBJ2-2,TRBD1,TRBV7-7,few,CASSRTGSNTGELFF,TGTGCTAGCAGCCGGACAGGGTCCAACACCGGGGAGCTGTTTTTT
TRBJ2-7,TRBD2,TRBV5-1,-,CASSLASGIGEQYF,TGCGCCAGCAGCTTGGCTAGCGGGATCGGCGAGCAGTACTTC
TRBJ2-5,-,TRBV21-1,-,CASSTIGQDQETQYF,TGTGCCAGCAGCACCATAGGACAGGACCAAGAGACCCAGTACTTC
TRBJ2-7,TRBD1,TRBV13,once,CASSPSGQWLREQYF,TGTGCCAGCAGCCCTTCGGGACAGTGGCTCCGCGAGCAGTACTTC
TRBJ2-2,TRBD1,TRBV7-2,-,CASSWDSSGELFF,TGTGCCAGCAGTTGGGACAGCTCCGGGGAGCTGTTTTTT
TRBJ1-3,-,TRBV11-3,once,CASSPQTGPQAGNTIYF,TGTGCCAGCAGCCCCCAGACAGGACCCCAGGCTGGAAACACCATATATTTT
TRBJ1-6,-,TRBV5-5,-,CASSLSLRTASSPLHF,TGTGCCAGCAGCTTGAGCTTGAGGACGGCTAGCTCACCCCTCCACTTT
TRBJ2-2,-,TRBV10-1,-,CASSESSGAGELFF,TGCGCCAGCAGTGAGTCGTCTGGAGCCGGGGAGCTGTTTTTT
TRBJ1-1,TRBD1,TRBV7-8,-,CASSWGQMNTEAFF,TGTGCCAGCAGCTGGGGACAGATGAACACTGAAGCTTTCTTT
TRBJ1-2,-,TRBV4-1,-,CASSQDTGYGYTF,TGCGCCAGCAGCCAAGATACGGGGTATGGCTACACCTTC
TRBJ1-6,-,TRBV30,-,CAWNWGLDSPLHF,TGTGCCTGGAATTGGGGCCTCGATTCACCCCTCCACTTT
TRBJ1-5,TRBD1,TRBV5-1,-,CASSLDGTDYQPQHF,TGCGCCAGCAGCTTGGACGGGACAGATTATCAGCCCCAGCATTTT
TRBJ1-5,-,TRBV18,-,CASSPLTENQPQHF,TGTGCCAGCTCACCCCTAACTGAGAATCAGCCCCAGCATTTT
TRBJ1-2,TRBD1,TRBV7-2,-,CASSLDTGVHTF,TGTGCCAGCAGCTTAGATACAGGGGTTCACACCTTC
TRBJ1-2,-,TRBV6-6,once,CASRRTSPNYGYTF,TGTGCCAGCAGGCGGACATCCCCTAACTATGGCTACACCTTC
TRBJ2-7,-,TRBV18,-,CASSPSKGYREGTYEQYF,TGTGCCAGCTCACCATCTAAAGGGTACAGGGAGGGAACCTACGAGCAGTACTTC
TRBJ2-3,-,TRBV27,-,CATRPRGLRTDTQYF,TGTGCCACCCGACCCCGAGGACTTCGCACAGATACGCAGTATTTT
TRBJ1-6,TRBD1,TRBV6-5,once,CASASGTGVNSPLHF,TGCGCCAGCGCTTCCGGGACAGGGGTTAATTCACCCCTCCACTTT
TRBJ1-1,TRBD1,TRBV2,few,CASSRPGGYTEAFF,TGTGCCAGCAGTCGTCCAGGGGGCTACACTGAAGCTTTCTTT
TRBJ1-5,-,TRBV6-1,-,CASSEPGLNQPQHF,TGTGCCAGCAGTGAGCCGGGTCTGAATCAGCCCCAGCATTTT
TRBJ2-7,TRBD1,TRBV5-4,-,CASSFSDRGAHEQYF,TGTGCCAGCAGCTTTTCTGACAGGGGGGCGCACGAGCAGTACTTC
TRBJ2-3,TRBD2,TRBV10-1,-,CASSERPGGGASDTQYF,TGCGCCAGCAGTGAGCGCCCCGGCGGGGGGGCATCAGATACGCAGTATTTT
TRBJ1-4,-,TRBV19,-,CASSIREDNEKLFF,TGTGCCAGTAGTATCCGGGAAGACAATGAAAAACTGTTTTTT
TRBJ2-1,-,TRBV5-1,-,CASRAGDYNEQFF,TGCGCCAGCAGGGCAGGGGACTACAATGAGCAGTTCTTC
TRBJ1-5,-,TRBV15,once,CATSSGMADYSNQPQHF,TGTGCCACCAGCAGCGGAATGGCAGACTATAGCAATCAGCCCCAGCATTTT
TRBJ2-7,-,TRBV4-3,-,CASSFKGEAPYEQYF,TGCGCCAGCAGTTTCAAAGGGGAGGCACCCTACGAGCAGTACTTC
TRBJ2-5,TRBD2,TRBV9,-,CASSVGGLAGAETQYF,TGTGCCAGCAGCGTAGGAGGACTAGCGGGGGCGGAGACCCAGTACTTC
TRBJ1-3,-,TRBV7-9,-,CASSLGQSSGNTIYF,TGTGCCAGCAGCCTCGGACAGAGCTCTGGAAACACCATATATTTT
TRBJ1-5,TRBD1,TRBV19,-,CASWAGTGYQPQHF,TGTGCCAGCTGGGCGGGGACAGGGTATCAGCCCCAGCATTTT